The source of this TCR beta chain is a study of control samples from healthy donors and cancer patients. The CDR3 covers 12 residues. V was shortened by 1 base and J by 6 bases, with 3 bases between the two germline ends. In germline, CDR1 is LGHNA, CDR2 YSLEER. Assay: immunoSEQ multiplex PCR; the TCRdb copy retains only in-frame clones and omits some. This sample yields 100,000 to 150,000 clones, of which approximately 90% are seen a single time; less than 9% belongs to the top ten. The TCR was taken from a woman aged 18-29 years in good health. Source material: blood. The V and J genes are TRBV4-3 and TRBJ2-2; D not certain. The CDR3 loop is CASSQVPGELFF. CDR3 DNA sequence: TGCGCCAGCAGCCAAGTCCCCGGGGAGCTGTTTTTT.